In its sample, the clone carrying this TCR beta chain was seen many times. Its antigen is unidentified. As part of library construction, unique molecular identifiers were attached to individual cDNA molecules. TCRdb re-derived calls from the 5' RACE reads in MiXCR, one entry per CDR3 protein. The sample carries around 12,000 distinct CDR3 sequences, around 4.8% recorded once. This sample is part of a study of early T cells in non-severe SARS-CoV-2 infection. Study observations and caveats: Reliance on VDJdb matching favored anti-spike CD8 responses; private and CD4 specificities were missed.

V shed 4 bases and J shed 3 bases, with 13 bases lying between them. The germline gives CDR1 MGHRA, CDR2 YSYEKL. The length of the CDR3 is 14 residues. This TCR was recovered from an adult who was a healthcare worker with PCR-confirmed SARS-CoV-2 infection or an uninfected control (not recorded which). The chain carries TRBV4-1 and TRBJ2-7; unclear D gene. Sequences were obtained from whole blood. CDR3 in DNA: TGCGCCAGCAGCCCCGTCGGGCAGGTCTACGAGCAGTACTTC. Amino acid sequence: CASSPVGQVYEQYF.